This record looks at one T cell receptor (beta chain) sequence and its context. The antigen is undetermined. This sample stems from a study of OX40 agonist ivuxolimab in advanced cancers. Turning to the study itself: Across the patients, intravenous ivuxolimab was delivered every 2 weeks at 0.01 to 10 mg/kg.

Findings and limits, study-wide: Mean expanded clone counts were higher in CD8+ than CD4+ T cells.

The repertoire was sequenced with immunoSEQ multiplex PCR; TCRdb's copy has only in-frame clones and lacks some. The sample records roughly 90,000 clones, roughly nine tenths being singletons. Sequencing was performed on CD4+ or CD8+ T cells sorted from blood, taken in a trial of the OX40 agonist ivuxolimab. The receptor was derived from an adult with an advanced solid tumor such as melanoma, head and neck, liver or kidney cancer.

CDR3 coding DNA: TGTGCCAGCAGCCCTTCTTTGACTGCAACTAATGAAAAACTGTTTTTT. It translates to CASSPSLTATNEKLFF. V is TRBV11-1 and J is TRBJ1-4; no reliable D call. The V and J ends lost 5 bases and 0 bases respectively, with 13 bases between them. The CDR3 is made up of 16 amino acids. Per germline, CDR1 SGHAT and CDR2 FQDESV (reference sequence).